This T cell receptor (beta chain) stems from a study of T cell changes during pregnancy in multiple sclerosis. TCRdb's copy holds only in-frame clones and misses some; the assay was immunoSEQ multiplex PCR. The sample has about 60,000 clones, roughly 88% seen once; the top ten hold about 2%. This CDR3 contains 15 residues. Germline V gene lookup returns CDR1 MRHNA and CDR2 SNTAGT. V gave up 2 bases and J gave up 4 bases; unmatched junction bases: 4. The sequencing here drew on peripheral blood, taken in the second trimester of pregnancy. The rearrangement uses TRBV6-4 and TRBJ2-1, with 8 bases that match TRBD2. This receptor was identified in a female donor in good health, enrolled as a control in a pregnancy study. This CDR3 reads CASSDTGGGYNEQFF. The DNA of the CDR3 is TGTGCCAGCAGTGACACGGGCGGGGGGTACAATGAGCAGTTCTTC.